This T cell receptor (beta chain) stems from a study of blood T cell repertoires in COVID-19. About the study: COVID-19 samples from acute and convalescent phases originated in the United States, Italy and Spain. PBMCs, B-cell-depleted T cells, or T cells were the source of the cDNA or gDNA that made up the material.

This clone was counted once. How the authors handled the data: Estimated nucleated cell counts came from reference gene primer amplification. Using immunoSEQ multiplex PCR, the repertoire was profiled, and TCRdb retains in-frame clones only, with some absent. The V and J calls and the clone size are those of that table, but D and trimming were determined from the DNA. The table lists fewer than 200,000 clones, roughly 88% of them singletons. The source material was peripheral blood. The origin of this receptor is a man in his fifties or sixties who had recovered from COVID-19.

DNA of the CDR3: TGTGCCAGTAGTTCCCGGACAGGTAGCAATCAGCCCCAGCATTTT. Amino acid sequence: CASSSRTGSNQPQHF. The chain is built from TRBV19 and TRBJ1-5, with TRBD1 matching 7 bases. Germline lookup yields CDR1 LNHDA and CDR2 SQIVND (reference sequence). The CDR3 totals 15 residues. V was clipped by 5 bases and J by 0 bases; unmatched bases: 4.